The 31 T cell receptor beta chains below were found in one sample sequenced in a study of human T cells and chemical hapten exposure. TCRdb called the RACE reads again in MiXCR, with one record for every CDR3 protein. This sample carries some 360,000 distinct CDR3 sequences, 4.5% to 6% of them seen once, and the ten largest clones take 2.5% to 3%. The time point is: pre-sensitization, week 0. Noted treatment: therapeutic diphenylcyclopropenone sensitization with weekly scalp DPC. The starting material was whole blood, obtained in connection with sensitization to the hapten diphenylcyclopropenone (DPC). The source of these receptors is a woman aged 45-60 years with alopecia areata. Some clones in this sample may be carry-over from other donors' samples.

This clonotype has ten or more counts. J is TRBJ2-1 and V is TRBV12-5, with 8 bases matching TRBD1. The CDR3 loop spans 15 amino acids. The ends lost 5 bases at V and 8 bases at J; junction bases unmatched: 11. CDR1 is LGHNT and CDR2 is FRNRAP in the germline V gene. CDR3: CASGPRGTGQDEQFF. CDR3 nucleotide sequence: TGTGCTAGTGGTCCTAGAGGGACAGGACAGGATGAGCAGTTCTTC.

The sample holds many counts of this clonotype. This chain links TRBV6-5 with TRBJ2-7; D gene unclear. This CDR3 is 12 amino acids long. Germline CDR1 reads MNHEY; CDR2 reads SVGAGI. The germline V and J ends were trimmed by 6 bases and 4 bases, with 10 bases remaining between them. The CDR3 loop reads CASSQDTYEQYF. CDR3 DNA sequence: TGTGCCAGCAGCCAAGACACGTACGAGCAGTACTTC.

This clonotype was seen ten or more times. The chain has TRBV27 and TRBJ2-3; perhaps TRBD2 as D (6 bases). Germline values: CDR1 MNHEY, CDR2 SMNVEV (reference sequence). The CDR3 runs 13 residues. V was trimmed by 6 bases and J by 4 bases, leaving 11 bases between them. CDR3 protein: CASRPGVPDTQYF. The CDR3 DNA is TGTGCCAGCAGACCGGGAGTCCCAGATACGCAGTATTTT.

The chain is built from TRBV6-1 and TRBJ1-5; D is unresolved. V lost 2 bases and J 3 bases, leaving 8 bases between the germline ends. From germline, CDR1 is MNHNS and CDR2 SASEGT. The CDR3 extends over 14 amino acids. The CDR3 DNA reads TGTGCCAGCAGTGAAATTGGCCTCAATCAGCCCCAGCATTTT. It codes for CASSEIGLNQPQHF.

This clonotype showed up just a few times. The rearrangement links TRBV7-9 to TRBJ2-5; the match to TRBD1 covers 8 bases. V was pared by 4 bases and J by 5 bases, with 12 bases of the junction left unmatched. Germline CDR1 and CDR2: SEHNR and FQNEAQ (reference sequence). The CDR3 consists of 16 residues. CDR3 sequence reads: CASSSGTGTRRETQYF. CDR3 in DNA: TGTGCCAGCAGCTCGGGGACAGGTACTCGGCGGGAGACCCAGTACTTC.

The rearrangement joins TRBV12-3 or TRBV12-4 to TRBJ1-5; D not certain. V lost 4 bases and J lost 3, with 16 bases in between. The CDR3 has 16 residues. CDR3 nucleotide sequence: TGTGCCAGCAGTTCACAAATCGGACCTATCAATCAGCCCCAGCATTTT. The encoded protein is CASSSQIGPINQPQHF.

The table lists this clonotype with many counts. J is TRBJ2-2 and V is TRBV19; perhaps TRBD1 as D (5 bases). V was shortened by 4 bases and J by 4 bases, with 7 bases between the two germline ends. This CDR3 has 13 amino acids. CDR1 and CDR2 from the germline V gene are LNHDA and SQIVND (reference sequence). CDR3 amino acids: CASSRGLTGELFF. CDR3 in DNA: TGTGCCAGTAGTAGGGGCCTCACCGGGGAGCTGTTTTTT.

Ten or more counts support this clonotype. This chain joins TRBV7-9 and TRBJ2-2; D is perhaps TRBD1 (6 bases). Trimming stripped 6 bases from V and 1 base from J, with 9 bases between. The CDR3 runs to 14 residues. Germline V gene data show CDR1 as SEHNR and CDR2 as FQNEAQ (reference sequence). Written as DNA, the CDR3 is TGTGCCAGCAGGAAGGACAGGAACACCGGGGAGCTGTTTTTT. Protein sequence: CASRKDRNTGELFF. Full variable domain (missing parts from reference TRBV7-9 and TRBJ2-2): DTGVSQNPRHKITKRGQNVTFRCDPISEHNRLYWYRQTLGQGPEFLTYFQNEAQLEKSRLLSDRFSAERPKGSFSTLEIQRTEQGDSAMYLCASRKDRNTGELFFGEGSRLTVL.

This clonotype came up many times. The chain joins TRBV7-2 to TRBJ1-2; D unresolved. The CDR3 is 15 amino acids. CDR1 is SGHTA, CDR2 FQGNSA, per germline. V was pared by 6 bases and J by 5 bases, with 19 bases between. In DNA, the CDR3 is TGTGCCAGCAGATCCGGTGGCGAGGGCCAGTATGGCTACACCTTC. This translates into CASRSGGEGQYGYTF.

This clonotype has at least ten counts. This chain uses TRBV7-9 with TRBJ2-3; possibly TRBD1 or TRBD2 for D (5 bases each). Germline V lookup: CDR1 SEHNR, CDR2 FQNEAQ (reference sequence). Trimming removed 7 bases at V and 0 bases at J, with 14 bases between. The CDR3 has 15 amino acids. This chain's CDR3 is CASTPRGQSTDTQYF. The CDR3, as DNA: TGTGCCAGCACCCCGAGGGGTCAGAGCACAGATACGCAGTATTTT. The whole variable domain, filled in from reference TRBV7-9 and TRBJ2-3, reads DTGVSQNPRHKITKRGQNVTFRCDPISEHNRLYWYRQTLGQGPEFLTYFQNEAQLEKSRLLSDRFSAERPKGSFSTLEIQRTEQGDSAMYLCASTPRGQSTDTQYFGPGTRLTVL.

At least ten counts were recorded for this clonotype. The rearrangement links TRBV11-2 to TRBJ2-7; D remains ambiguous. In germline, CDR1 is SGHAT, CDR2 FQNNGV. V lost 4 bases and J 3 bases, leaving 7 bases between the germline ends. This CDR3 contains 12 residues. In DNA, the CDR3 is TGTGCCAGCAGCTACAGCTACTACGAGCAGTACTTC. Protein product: CASSYSYYEQYF. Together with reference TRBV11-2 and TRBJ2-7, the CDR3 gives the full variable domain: EAGVAQSPRYKIIEKRQSVAFWCNPISGHATLYWYQQILGQGPKLLIQFQNNGVVDDSQLPKDRFSAERLKGVDSTLKIQPAKLEDSAVYLCASSYSYYEQYFGPGTRLTVT.

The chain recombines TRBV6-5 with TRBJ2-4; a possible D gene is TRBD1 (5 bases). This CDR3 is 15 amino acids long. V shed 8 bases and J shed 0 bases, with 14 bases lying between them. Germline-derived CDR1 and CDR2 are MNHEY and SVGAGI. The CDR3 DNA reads TGTGCCAGCCAATCCCCCGGACAAGCCAAAAACATTCAGTACTTC. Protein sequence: CASQSPGQAKNIQYF.

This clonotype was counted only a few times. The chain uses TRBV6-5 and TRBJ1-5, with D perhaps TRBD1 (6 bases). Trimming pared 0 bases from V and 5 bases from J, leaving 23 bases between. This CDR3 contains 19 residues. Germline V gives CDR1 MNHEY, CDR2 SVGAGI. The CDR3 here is CASSYSVRGSGWTDQPQHF. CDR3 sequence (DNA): TGTGCCAGCAGTTACTCTGTCAGGGGTAGTGGTTGGACCGATCAGCCCCAGCATTTT.

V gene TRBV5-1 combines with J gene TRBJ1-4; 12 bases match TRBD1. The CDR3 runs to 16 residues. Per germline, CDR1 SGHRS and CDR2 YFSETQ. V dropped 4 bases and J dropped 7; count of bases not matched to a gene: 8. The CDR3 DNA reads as TGCGCCAGCAGCCCCGGGACAGGGGGCGCGGGTGAAAAACTGTTTTTT. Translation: CASSPGTGGAGEKLFF.

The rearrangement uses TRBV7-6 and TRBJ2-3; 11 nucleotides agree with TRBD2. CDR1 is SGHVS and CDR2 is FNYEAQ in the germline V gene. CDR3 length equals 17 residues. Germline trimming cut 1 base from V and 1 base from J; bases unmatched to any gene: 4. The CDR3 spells CASSLGGTSGRTDTQYF. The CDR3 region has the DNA TGTGCCAGCAGCTTAGGAGGGACTAGCGGTCGCACAGATACGCAGTATTTT.

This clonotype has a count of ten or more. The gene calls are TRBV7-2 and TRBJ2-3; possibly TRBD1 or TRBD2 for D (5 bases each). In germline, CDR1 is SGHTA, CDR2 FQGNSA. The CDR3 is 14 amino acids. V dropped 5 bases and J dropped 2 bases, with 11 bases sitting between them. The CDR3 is CASSRGPLTDTQYF. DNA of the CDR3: TGTGCCAGCAGCCGGGGACCTCTCACAGATACGCAGTATTTT.

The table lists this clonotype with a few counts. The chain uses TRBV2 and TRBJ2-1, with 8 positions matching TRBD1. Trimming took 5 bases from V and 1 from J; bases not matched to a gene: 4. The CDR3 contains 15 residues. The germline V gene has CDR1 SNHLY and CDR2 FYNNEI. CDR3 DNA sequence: TGTGCCAGCAGTCCCGACAGGGGATCCTACAATGAGCAGTTCTTC. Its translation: CASSPDRGSYNEQFF.

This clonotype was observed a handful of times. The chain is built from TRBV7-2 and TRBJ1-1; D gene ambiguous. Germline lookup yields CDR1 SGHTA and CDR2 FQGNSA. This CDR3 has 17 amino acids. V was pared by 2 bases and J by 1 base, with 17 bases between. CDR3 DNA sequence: TGTGCCAGCAGCTTACGGGTCTTCGGGAATCCGAACACTGAAGCTTTCTTT. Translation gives CASSLRVFGNPNTEAFF.

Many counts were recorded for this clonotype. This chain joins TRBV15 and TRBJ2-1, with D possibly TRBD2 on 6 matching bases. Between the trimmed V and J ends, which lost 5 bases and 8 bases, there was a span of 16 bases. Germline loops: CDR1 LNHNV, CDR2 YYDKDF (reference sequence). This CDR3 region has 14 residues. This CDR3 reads CATSGGTPGDEQFF. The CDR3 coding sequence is TGTGCCACCAGCGGGGGGACCCCGGGAGATGAGCAGTTCTTC.

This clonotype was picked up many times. The DNA of the CDR3 is TGTGCCAGCAGCCCCGGACCGGGCGGAGTAGCTTTCTTT. Encoded protein: CASSPGPGGVAFF. The J gene is TRBJ1-1, the V gene TRBV14; D gene unclear. Trimming stripped 4 bases from V and 10 bases from J, with 16 bases between. The CDR3 runs 13 residues. Germline V lookup: CDR1 SGHDN, CDR2 FVKESK.

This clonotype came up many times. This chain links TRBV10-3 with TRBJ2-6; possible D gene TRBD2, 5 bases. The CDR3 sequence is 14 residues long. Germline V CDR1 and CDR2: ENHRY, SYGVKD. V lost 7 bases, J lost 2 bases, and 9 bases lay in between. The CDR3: CAITEGPGANVLTF. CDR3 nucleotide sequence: TGTGCCATCACCGAGGGCCCTGGGGCCAACGTCCTGACTTTC.

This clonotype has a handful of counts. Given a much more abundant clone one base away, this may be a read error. Written as DNA, the CDR3 is TGTGCCAGCAGGTCCGGGACAGGGGCCTACGAGCAGTACTTC. Its protein product is CASRSGTGAYEQYF. The J gene is TRBJ2-7, the V gene TRBV28; 10 nucleotides match TRBD1. Germline V gene lookup returns CDR1 MDHEN and CDR2 SYDVKM. Trimming cost V 6 bases and J 2 bases; bases outside gene matches: 4. This CDR3 has 14 residues. The whole variable domain, remainder taken from reference TRBV28 and TRBJ2-7, is DVKVTQSSRYLVKRTGEKVFLECVQDMDHENMFWYRQDPGLGLRLIYFSYDVKMKEKGDIPEGYSVSREKKERFSLILESASTNQTSMYLCASRSGTGAYEQYFGPGTRLTVT.

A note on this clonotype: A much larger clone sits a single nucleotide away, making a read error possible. For the CDR3, the DNA is TGTGCCAGCAGTCTTAGCGGGGGCGCCAACTACAAGCAGTACTTC. Its translation is CASSLSGGANYKQYF. V is TRBV6-6 and J is TRBJ2-7; 9 bases are shared with TRBD2. The CDR3 sequence is 15 residues long. Per the germline V gene, CDR1 is MNHNY and CDR2 is SVGAGI (reference sequence).

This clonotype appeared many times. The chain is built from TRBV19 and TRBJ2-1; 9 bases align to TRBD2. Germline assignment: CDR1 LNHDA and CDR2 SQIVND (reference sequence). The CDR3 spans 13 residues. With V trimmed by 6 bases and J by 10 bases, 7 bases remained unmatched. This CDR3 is CASRGSGRREQFF. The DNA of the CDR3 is TGTGCCAGTAGGGGTAGCGGGAGAAGGGAGCAGTTCTTC.

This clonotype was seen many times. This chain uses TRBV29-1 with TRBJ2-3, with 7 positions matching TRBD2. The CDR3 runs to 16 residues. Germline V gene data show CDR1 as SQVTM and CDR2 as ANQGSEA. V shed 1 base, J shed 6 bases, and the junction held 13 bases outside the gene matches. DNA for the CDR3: TGCAGCGTTGAAGGTATAGCGGGCGTCCCAGGGGATACGCAGTATTTT. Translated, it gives CSVEGIAGVPGDTQYF.

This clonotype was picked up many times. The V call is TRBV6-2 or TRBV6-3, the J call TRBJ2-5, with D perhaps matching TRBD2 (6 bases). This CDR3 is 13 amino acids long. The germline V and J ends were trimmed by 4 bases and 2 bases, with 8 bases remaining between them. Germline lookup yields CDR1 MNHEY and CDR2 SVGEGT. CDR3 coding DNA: TGTGCCAGCAGTTGGGGGACTCAAGAGACCCAGTACTTC. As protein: CASSWGTQETQYF.

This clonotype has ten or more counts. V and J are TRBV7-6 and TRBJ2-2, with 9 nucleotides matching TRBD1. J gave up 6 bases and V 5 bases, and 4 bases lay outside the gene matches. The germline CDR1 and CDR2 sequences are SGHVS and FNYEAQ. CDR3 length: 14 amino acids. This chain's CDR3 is CASSRTGAAGELFF. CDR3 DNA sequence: TGTGCCAGCAGCCGGACAGGGGCGGCCGGGGAGCTGTTTTTT. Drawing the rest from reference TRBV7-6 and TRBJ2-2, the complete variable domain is GAGVSQSPRYKVTKRGQDVALRCDPISGHVSLYWYRQALGQGPEFLTYFNYEAQQDKSGLPNDRFSAERPEGSISTLTIQRTEQRDSAMYRCASSRTGAAGELFFGEGSRLTVL.

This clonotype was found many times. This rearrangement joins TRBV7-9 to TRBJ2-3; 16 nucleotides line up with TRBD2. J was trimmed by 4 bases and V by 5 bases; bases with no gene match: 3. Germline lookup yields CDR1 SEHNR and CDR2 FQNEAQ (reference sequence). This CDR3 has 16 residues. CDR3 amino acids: CASSVGTSGRADTQYF. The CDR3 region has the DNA TGTGCCAGCAGCGTAGGGACTAGCGGGAGGGCAGATACGCAGTATTTT. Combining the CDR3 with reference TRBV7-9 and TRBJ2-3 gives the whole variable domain DTGVSQNPRHKITKRGQNVTFRCDPISEHNRLYWYRQTLGQGPEFLTYFQNEAQLEKSRLLSDRFSAERPKGSFSTLEIQRTEQGDSAMYLCASSVGTSGRADTQYFGPGTRLTVL.

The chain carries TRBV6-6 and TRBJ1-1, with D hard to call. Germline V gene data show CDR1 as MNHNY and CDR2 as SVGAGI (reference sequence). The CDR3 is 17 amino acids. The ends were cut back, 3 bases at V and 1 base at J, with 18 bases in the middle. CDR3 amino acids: CASSYNPAYSRNTEAFF. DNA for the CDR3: TGTGCCAGCAGTTATAATCCAGCCTACTCAAGGAACACTGAAGCTTTCTTT.

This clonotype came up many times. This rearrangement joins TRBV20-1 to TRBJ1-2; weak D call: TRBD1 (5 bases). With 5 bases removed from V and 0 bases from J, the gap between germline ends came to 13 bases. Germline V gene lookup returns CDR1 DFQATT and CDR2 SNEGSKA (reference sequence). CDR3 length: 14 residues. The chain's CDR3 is CSASDSHPNYGYTF. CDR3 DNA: TGCAGTGCTTCTGACAGTCACCCTAACTATGGCTACACCTTC.

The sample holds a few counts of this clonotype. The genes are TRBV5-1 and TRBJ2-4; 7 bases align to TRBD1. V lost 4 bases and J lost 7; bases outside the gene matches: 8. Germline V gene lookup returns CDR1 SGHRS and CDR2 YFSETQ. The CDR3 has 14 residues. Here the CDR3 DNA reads TGCGCCAGCAGCCCAACCGGGACAGCTAACATTCAGTACTTC. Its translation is CASSPTGTANIQYF. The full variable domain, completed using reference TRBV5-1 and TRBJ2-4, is KAGVTQTPRYLIKTRGQQVTLSCSPISGHRSVSWYQQTPGQGLQFLFEYFSETQRNKGNFPGRFSGRQFSNSRSEMNVSTLELGDSALYLCASSPTGTANIQYFGAGTRLSVL.